The present T cell receptor (beta chain) was sequenced within a study of regulatory T cells in long-lasting Graves disease. CDR3-region Arm-PCR and iRepertoire HTBI primers produced the TCR beta libraries. A single record per CDR3 protein comes from TCRdb applying MiXCR to the multiplex PCR reads. The sample includes 500,000 to 800,000 distinct CDR3 sequences, 25% to 35% of them seen just once. Time point noted: persistent/refractory GD, antithyroid drugs over 5 years with positive TRAb. After RNA was extracted from PBMCs, the TCR library was made from it. Germline CDR1 is SEHNR and CDR2 is FQNEAQ (reference sequence). With 4 bases removed from V and 1 base from J, the gap between germline ends came to 10 bases. The CDR3 loop spans 14 amino acids.

The origin of this receptor is a female donor with Graves disease. The chain employs TRBV7-9 and TRBJ2-5; no firm D call. The source material was peripheral blood mononuclear cells (PBMCs), sampled when the disease was refractory, from a patient treated with antithyroid drugs. CDR3 in amino acids: CASSSPRTQETQYF. CDR3 bases: TGTGCCAGCAGCTCACCAAGGACCCAAGAGACCCAGTACTTC. Variable domain in full (rest from reference TRBV7-9 and TRBJ2-5): DTGVSQNPRHKITKRGQNVTFRCDPISEHNRLYWYRQTLGQGPEFLTYFQNEAQLEKSRLLSDRFSAERPKGSFSTLEIQRTEQGDSAMYLCASSSPRTQETQYFGPGTRLLVL.